This T cell receptor beta chain was obtained from a study of blood T cell repertoires in COVID-19. Across the whole study: Donors in the United States, Italy and Spain gave samples during acute or convalescent COVID-19. The cDNA or gDNA used as material had been derived from T cells, B-cell-depleted T cells, or PBMCs.

Trimming took off 4 bases at V and 8 bases at J, with 13 bases between the two ends. Germline lookup yields CDR1 SGHDT and CDR2 YYEEEE. CDR3 length: 13 amino acids. TCRdb keeps only in-frame clones here, not all; method: immunoSEQ multiplex PCR. The data show hundreds of thousands of clones, approximately 80% seen once. V and J are TRBV5-6 and TRBJ2-1; possible D gene TRBD2, 7 bases. The sequence was obtained from a woman in her forties or fifties with active or convalescent COVID-19. Material for sequencing was peripheral blood. CDR3 loop: CASSLVGGHEQFF. As DNA, the CDR3 is TGTGCCAGCAGCCTGGTGGGGGGGCATGAGCAGTTCTTC.